Below, 14 T cell receptor beta chains from the same sample are listed, as sequenced in a study of cytomegalovirus exposure and HLA in healthy donors. This PCR relied on a set of 60 Vbeta primers and 13 Jbeta primers. Repertoires were generated with immunoSEQ multiplex PCR, while TCRdb's copy carries only in-frame clones and drops some. This sample's table reports 150,000 or so clones. The sequencing input was PBMCs. These receptors came from a woman aged 45 to 65 in good health and CMV-seronegative.

V is TRBV28 and J is TRBJ1-5, with TRBD1 matching over 7 bases. The CDR3 length is 15 residues. V trimming: 6 bases; J trimming: 3 bases; junction bases outside the gene matches: 8. Germline CDR1 reads MDHEN; CDR2 reads SYDVKM. CDR3: CASSIIDRDNQPQHF. CDR3 DNA sequence: TGTGCCAGCAGCATCATAGACAGGGACAATCAGCCCCAGCATTTT.

Remarks on this clone: Here the CDR3 omits its conserved ending phenylalanine or tryptophan, so a read error is the likely source. The J gene is TRBJ2-7, the V gene TRBV4-3; D is uncertain. The CDR3 spans 14 residues. Between the trimmed V and J ends, which lost 3 bases and 3 bases, there was a span of 12 bases. Germline values: CDR1 LGHNA, CDR2 YSLEER. CDR3 bases: TGCGCCAGCAGCCACGGGTTGACCGACTACGAGCAGTACCTC. Translated: CASSHGLTDYEQYL.

V gene TRBV4-2 combines with J gene TRBJ2-7, with 13 bases fitting TRBD2. Germline CDR1 reads LGHNA; CDR2 reads YNFKEQ. This CDR3 region has 15 residues. Germline trimming cut 0 bases from V and 6 bases from J; bases unmatched to any gene: 2. CDR3 sequence: CASSQEGLAGREQYF. The CDR3 nucleotides are TGTGCCAGCAGCCAAGAGGGACTAGCGGGACGCGAGCAGTACTTC.

The chain combines TRBV5-4 with TRBJ1-2; D gene uncertain. CDR3 length: 13 amino acids. Germline-derived CDR1 and CDR2 are SGHNT and YYREEE (reference sequence). V was shortened by 3 bases and J by 3 bases, with 9 bases between the two germline ends. CDR3 region: CASSSVSDYGYTF. The CDR3 DNA reads as TGTGCCAGCAGCTCGGTTTCCGACTATGGCTACACCTTC.

The chain couples TRBV5-3 to TRBJ2-7; 9 bases agree with TRBD2. TRBV5-3 counts as an open reading frame of uncertain function. With 2 bases clipped from V and 4 bases from J, the junction kept 4 bases outside the gene matches. The CDR3 runs 14 residues. As DNA, the CDR3 is TGTGCCAGAAGCTTCGGGACTAGCATGTACGAGCAGTACTTC. Translated, it gives CARSFGTSMYEQYF.

The J gene is TRBJ2-5, the V gene TRBV18, with 7 positions matching TRBD1. V trimming: 6 bases; J trimming: 7 bases; junction bases outside the gene matches: 8. CDR3 size: 13 residues. CDR1 is KGHSH and CDR2 is LQKENI in the germline V gene. Here the CDR3 reads CASSLTGDATQYF. CDR3 nucleotides: TGTGCCAGCTCCCTAACAGGGGATGCGACCCAGTACTTC.

The J gene is TRBJ2-5, the V gene TRBV4-2, with TRBD1 matching over 9 bases. The junction had 5 bases not matched to a gene; V was cut back by 4 bases and J by 5 bases. The germline V gene encodes CDR1 LGHNA and CDR2 YNFKEQ. The CDR3 is 14 amino acids. CDR3 loop: CASSLGQGGETQYF. CDR3 DNA sequence: TGTGCCAGCAGCCTGGGACAGGGAGGGGAGACCCAGTACTTC.

This chain uses TRBV5-6 with TRBJ1-2, with D maybe TRBD1 (5 bases). Germline V lookup: CDR1 SGHDT, CDR2 YYEEEE. This CDR3 comprises 15 residues. V dropped 0 bases and J dropped 4 bases, with 13 bases sitting between them. The CDR3 DNA is TGTGCCAGCAGCTTGGGGGGGGACGGGGGCTATGGCTACACCTTC. It specifies CASSLGGDGGYGYTF.

J is TRBJ2-7 and V is TRBV7-9; 7 bases fit TRBD1. The V gene end was trimmed by 5 bases and the J gene end by 5 bases; junction bases not matched to a gene: 9. Germline V gives CDR1 SEHNR, CDR2 FQNEAQ (reference sequence). The CDR3 has 14 amino acids. CDR3 sequence: CASSPWTGDDEQYF. DNA for the CDR3: TGTGCCAGCAGCCCATGGACAGGCGACGACGAGCAGTACTTC.

This chain links TRBV9 with TRBJ2-1; 12 bases fit TRBD2. Trimming removed 1 base from V and 4 bases from J; junction bases left unmatched: 6. CDR1 and CDR2 from the germline V gene are SGDLS and YYNGEE. CDR3 length equals 17 residues. This CDR3 is CASSVHLAGGPYNEQFF. Written as DNA, the CDR3 is TGTGCCAGCAGCGTACATCTAGCGGGGGGGCCGTACAATGAGCAGTTCTTC.

This chain links TRBV6-1 with TRBJ2-5; TRBD1 aligns across 8 bases. This CDR3 comprises 14 residues. Germline V CDR1 and CDR2: MNHNS, SASEGT. V trimming: 7 bases; J trimming: 4 bases; junction bases outside the gene matches: 8. CDR3 residues: CASIKDRAGETQYF. The CDR3 DNA is TGTGCCAGCATCAAGGACAGGGCGGGAGAGACCCAGTACTTC.

Regarding this clone: This sample includes further DNA sequences coding for the same CDR3. In nucleotides, the CDR3 is TGTGCCAGCAGCCCGGACAGAAACTATGGCTACACCTTC. Protein sequence: CASSPDRNYGYTF. V usage is TRBV5-6 and J usage is TRBJ1-2, with TRBD1 as a possible D gene (6 bases). Between the trimmed V and J ends, which lost 4 bases and 2 bases, there was a span of 9 bases. CDR1 is SGHDT and CDR2 is YYEEEE in the germline V gene. The CDR3 has 13 residues.

The V and J genes are TRBV19 and TRBJ1-2; 8 nucleotides line up with TRBD1. The CDR3 length is 15 residues. J gave up 3 bases and V 4 bases, and 7 bases lay outside the gene matches. CDR1 LNHDA and CDR2 SQIVND come from the germline V gene (reference sequence). The CDR3 here is CASSTDRGIDYGYTF. The CDR3 bases are TGTGCCAGTAGTACCGACAGGGGAATTGACTATGGCTACACCTTC. The entire variable domain, with the rest obtained from reference TRBV19 and TRBJ1-2, is as follows: DGGITQSPKYLFRKEGQNVTLSCEQNLNHDAMYWYRQDPGQGLRLIYYSQIVNDFQKGDIAEGYSVSREKKESFPLTVTSAQKNPTAFYLCASSTDRGIDYGYTFGSGTRLTVV.

In regard to this clone: This specimen includes other DNA sequences encoding the same CDR3. The V call is TRBV5-1, the J call TRBJ2-7, with 11 bases that match TRBD2. The germline V gene has CDR1 SGHRS and CDR2 YFSETQ. CDR3 length: 15 amino acids. Germline trimming cut 3 bases from V and 5 bases from J; bases unmatched to any gene: 7. The CDR3 bases are TGCGCCAGCAGCTCCCTGACTAGCGGGGCCCACGAGCAGTACTTC. It encodes CASSSLTSGAHEQYF.